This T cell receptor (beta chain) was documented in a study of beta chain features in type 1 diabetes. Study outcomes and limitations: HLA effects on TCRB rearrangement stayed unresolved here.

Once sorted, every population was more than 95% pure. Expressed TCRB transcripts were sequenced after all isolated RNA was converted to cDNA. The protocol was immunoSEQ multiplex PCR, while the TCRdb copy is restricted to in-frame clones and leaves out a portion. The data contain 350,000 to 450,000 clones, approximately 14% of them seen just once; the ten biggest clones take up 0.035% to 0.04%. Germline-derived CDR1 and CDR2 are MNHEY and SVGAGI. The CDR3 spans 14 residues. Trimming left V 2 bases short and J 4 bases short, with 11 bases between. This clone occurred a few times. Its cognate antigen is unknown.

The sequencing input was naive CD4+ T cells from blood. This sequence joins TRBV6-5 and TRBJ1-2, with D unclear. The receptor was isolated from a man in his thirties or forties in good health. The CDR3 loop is CASSYRRAGYGYTF. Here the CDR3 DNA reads TGTGCCAGCAGTTACCGCCGGGCTGGCTATGGCTACACCTTC.